Below, one T cell receptor beta chain is given with its context. This entry comes from a study of control samples from healthy donors and cancer patients. V lost 7 bases and J lost 3, with 9 bases in between. The CDR3 has 12 residues. Measured with immunoSEQ multiplex PCR; TCRdb has only the in-frame clones, and not every one. The table shows around 120,000 clones, with roughly 91% occurring only once. This chain uses TRBV12-3 or TRBV12-4 with TRBJ1-1; no clear D gene. Material: blood. This clonotype originated in a woman aged 70 to 79 in good health. CDR3 in amino acids: CASTNSYTEAFF. CDR3 sequence (DNA): TGTGCCAGCACCAACTCATACACTGAAGCTTTCTTT.